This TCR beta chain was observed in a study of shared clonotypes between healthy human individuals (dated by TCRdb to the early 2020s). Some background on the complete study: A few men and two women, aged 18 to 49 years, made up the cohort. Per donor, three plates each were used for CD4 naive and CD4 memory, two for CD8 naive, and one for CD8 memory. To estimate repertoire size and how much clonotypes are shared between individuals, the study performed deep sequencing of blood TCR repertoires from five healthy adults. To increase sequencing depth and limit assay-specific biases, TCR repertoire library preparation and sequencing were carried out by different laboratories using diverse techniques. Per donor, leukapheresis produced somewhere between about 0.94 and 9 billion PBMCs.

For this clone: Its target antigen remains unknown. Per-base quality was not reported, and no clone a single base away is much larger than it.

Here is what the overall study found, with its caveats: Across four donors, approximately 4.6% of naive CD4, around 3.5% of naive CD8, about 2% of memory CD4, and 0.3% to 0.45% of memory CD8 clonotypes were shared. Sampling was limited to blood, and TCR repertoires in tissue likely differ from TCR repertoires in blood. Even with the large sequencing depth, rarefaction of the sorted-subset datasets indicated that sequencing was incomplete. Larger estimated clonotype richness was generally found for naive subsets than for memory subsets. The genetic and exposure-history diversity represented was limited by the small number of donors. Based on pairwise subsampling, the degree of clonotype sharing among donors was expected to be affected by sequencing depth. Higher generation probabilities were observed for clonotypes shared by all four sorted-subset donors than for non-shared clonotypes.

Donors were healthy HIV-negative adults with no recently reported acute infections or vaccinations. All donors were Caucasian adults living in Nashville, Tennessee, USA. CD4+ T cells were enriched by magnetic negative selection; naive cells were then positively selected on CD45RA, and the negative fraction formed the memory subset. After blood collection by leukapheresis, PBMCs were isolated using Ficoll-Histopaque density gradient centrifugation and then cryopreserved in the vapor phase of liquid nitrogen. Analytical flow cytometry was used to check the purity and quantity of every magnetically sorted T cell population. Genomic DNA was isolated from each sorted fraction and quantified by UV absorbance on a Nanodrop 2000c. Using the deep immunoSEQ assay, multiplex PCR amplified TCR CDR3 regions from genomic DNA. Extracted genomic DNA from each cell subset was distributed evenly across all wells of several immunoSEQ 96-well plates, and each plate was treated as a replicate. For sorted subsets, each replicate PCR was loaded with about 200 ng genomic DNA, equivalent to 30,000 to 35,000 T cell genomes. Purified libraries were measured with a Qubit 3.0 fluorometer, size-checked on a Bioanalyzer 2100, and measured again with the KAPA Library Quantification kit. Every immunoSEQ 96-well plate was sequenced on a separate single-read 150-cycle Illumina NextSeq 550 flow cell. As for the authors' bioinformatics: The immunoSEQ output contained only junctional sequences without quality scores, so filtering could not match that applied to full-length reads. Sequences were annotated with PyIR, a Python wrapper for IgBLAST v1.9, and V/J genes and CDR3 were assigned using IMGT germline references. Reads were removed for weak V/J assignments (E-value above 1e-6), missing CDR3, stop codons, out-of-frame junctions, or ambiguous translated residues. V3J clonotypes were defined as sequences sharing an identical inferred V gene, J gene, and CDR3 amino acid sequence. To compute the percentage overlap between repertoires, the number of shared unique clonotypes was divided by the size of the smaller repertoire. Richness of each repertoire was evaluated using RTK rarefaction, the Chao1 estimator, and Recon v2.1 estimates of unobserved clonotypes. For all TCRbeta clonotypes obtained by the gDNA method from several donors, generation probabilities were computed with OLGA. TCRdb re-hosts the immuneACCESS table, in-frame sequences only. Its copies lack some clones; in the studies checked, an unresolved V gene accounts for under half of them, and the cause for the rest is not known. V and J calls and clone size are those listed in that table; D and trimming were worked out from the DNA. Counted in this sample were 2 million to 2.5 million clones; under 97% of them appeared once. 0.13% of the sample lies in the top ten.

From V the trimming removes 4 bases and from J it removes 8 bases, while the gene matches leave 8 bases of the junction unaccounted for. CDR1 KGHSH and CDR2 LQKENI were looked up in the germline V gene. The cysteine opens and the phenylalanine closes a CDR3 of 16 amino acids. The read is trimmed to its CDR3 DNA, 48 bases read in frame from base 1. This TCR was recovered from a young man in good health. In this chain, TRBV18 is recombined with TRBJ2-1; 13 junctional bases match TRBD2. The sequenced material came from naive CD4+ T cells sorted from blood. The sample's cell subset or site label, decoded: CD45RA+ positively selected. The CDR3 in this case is CASSQGLAGATYEQFF. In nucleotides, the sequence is TGTGCCAGCTCACAAGGACTAGCGGGAGCTACCTATGAGCAGTTCTTC.